Following are 11 T cell receptor beta chains from one sample sequenced in a study of blood T cell repertoires in COVID-19. Profiling relied on immunoSEQ multiplex PCR, and the TCRdb table lists in-frame clones only, not all of them. The sample includes about 210,000 clones, 82% seen only once; the top ten take 7.8%. Sequencing was performed on peripheral blood. These receptors were taken from a woman aged 55-70 years with COVID-19, enrolled during active disease.

The chain has TRBV18 and TRBJ2-2; perhaps TRBD1 as D (6 bases). Germline values: CDR1 KGHSH, CDR2 LQKENI. V shed 2 bases and J shed 0 bases, with 10 bases lying between them. The CDR3 is 16 amino acids. The CDR3 region is CASSPSRGSNTGELFF. The CDR3 DNA is TGTGCCAGCTCACCAAGCAGGGGCTCGAACACCGGGGAGCTGTTTTTT. The full variable domain, with the rest looked up from reference TRBV18 and TRBJ2-2, is NAGVMQNPRHLVRRRGQEARLRCSPMKGHSHVYWYRQLPEEGLKFMVYLQKENIIDESGMPKERFSAEFPKEGPSILRIQQVVRGDSAAYFCASSPSRGSNTGELFFGEGSRLTVL.

The rearrangement joins TRBV7-6 to TRBJ2-2; TRBD2 matches 8 bases. There are 16 residues in the CDR3. V lost 0 bases, J lost 3 bases, and 3 bases stayed unmatched. In germline, CDR1 is SGHVS, CDR2 FNYEAQ. This CDR3 reads CASSLASGADTGELFF. CDR3 nucleotides: TGTGCCAGCAGCTTAGCTAGCGGGGCTGACACCGGGGAGCTGTTTTTT.

The chain links TRBV5-6 to TRBJ2-6; D unresolved. With 5 bases removed from V and 0 bases from J, the gap between germline ends came to 9 bases. The CDR3 contains 15 residues. Germline loops: CDR1 SGHDT, CDR2 YYEEEE. CDR3 DNA sequence: TGTGCCAGCAGTACTTCAGGCTCTGGGGCCAACGTCCTGACTTTC. Residues: CASSTSGSGANVLTF.

This chain uses TRBV11-2 with TRBJ2-5; 11 nucleotides line up with TRBD1. The CDR3 loop spans 16 amino acids. Germline assignment: CDR1 SGHAT and CDR2 FQNNGV. J gave up 3 bases and V 5 bases, and 8 bases lay outside the gene matches. CDR3 nucleotide sequence: TGTGCCAGCAGCCCCACCGGGACAGGGGGGAAAGAGACCCAGTACTTC. It translates to CASSPTGTGGKETQYF.

V and J are TRBV9 and TRBJ2-1; 7 nucleotides agree with TRBD2. The length of the CDR3 is 17 residues. Germline V gene data show CDR1 as SGDLS and CDR2 as YYNGEE. V lost 2 bases to trimming and J lost 1 base; unmatched junction nucleotides: 9. The CDR3 reads CASSVTLLAASYNEQFF. CDR3 sequence (DNA): TGTGCCAGCAGCGTGACACTCCTAGCGGCTTCCTACAATGAGCAGTTCTTC.

The V and J genes are TRBV21-1 and TRBJ2-7; the table's D call, TRBD2, has no DNA check behind it. TRBV21-1 is deemed a pseudogene. The CDR3 is 15 residues long. CDR3 amino acids: CASRGCPEDSYEQYF. The CDR3 nucleotides read TGTGCCAGCAGGGGGTGTCCGGAGGACTCCTACGAGCAGTACTTC.

The chain combines TRBV5-4 with TRBJ2-2, with 11 bases matching TRBD2. CDR1 SGHNT and CDR2 YYREEE come from the germline V gene (reference sequence). The CDR3 is 14 residues long. The V gene end was trimmed by 5 bases and the J gene end by 6 bases; junction bases not matched to a gene: 3. CDR3 region: CASRLAGGPGELFF. DNA of the CDR3: TGTGCCAGCAGGCTAGCGGGAGGACCCGGGGAGCTGTTTTTT.

This chain connects TRBV5-4 to TRBJ1-1; 7 positions agree with TRBD1. From germline, CDR1 is SGHNT and CDR2 YYREEE (reference sequence). This CDR3 region has 17 residues. With V trimmed by 0 bases and J by 4 bases, 12 bases remained unmatched. CDR3 in amino acids: CASSLGLTGVGGTEAFF. CDR3 bases: TGTGCCAGCAGCTTGGGCTTAACAGGGGTCGGTGGCACTGAAGCTTTCTTT.

This chain links TRBV29-1 with TRBJ2-5; no firm D call. This CDR3 is 12 amino acids long. Trimming took off 5 bases at V and 0 bases at J, with 7 bases between the two ends. Germline V gene lookup returns CDR1 SQVTM and CDR2 ANQGSEA. The CDR3 DNA reads as TGCAGCGTTACCGAGAACCAAGAGACCCAGTACTTC. This encodes CSVTENQETQYF.

This clone occurred once. This chain connects TRBV12-3 or TRBV12-4 to TRBJ2-7; D perhaps matches TRBD2 (5 bases). The CDR3 has 12 residues. Trimming took off 6 bases at V and 2 bases at J, with 8 bases between the two ends. CDR3: CASSPGTYEQYV. CDR3 sequence (DNA): TGTGCCAGCAGCCCGGGGACCTACGAGCAGTACGTC.

The chain recombines TRBV7-2 with TRBJ2-3; 8 nucleotides align to TRBD1. V lost 6 bases to trimming and J lost 10 bases; unmatched junction nucleotides: 15. The V gene's germline CDR1 is SGHTA and CDR2 FQGNSA. The CDR3 length is 15 residues. In DNA, the CDR3 is TGTGCCAGCAGTCAGGACAGGGCAATATTAGGTGCGCAGTATTTT. Protein product: CASSQDRAILGAQYF. Drawing the rest from reference TRBV7-2 and TRBJ2-3, the complete variable domain is GAGVSQSPSNKVTEKGKDVELRCDPISGHTALYWYRQSLGQGLEFLIYFQGNSAPDKSGLPSDRFSAERTGGSVSTLTIQRTQQEDSAVYLCASSQDRAILGAQYFGPGTRLTVL.